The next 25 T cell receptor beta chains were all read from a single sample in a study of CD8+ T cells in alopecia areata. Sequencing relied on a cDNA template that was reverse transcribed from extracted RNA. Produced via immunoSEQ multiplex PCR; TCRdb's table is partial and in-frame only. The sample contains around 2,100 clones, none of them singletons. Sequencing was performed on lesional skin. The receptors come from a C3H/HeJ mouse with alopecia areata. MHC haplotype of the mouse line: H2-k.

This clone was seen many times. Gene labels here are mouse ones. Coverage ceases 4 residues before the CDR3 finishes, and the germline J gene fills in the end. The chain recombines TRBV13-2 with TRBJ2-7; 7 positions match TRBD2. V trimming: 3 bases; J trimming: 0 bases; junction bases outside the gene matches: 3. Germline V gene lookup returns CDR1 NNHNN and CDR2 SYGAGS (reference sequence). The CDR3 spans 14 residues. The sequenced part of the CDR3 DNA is TGTGCCAGCGGTGCCTGGGGGAACTCCTAT. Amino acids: CASGAWGNSY. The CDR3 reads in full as CASGAWGNSYEQYF.

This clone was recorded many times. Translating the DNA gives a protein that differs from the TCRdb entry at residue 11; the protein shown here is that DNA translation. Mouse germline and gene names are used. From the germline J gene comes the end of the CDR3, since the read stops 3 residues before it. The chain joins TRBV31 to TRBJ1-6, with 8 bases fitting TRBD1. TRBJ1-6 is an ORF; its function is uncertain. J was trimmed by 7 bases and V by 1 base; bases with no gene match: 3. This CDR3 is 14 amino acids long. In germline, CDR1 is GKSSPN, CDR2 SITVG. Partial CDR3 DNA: TGTGCCTGGAGTCGGCCAGGGGGCAATTCGCCC. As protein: CAWSRPGGNSP. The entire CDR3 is CAWSRPGGNSPLYF.

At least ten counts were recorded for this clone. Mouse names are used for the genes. CDR3 bases read: TGTGCCAGCAGTATAGATAGGGGTTTCTATGCT. Protein sequence: CASSIDRGFYA. The full-length CDR3 reads as CASSIDRGFYAEQFF. This chain joins TRBV19 and TRBJ2-1; possible D gene TRBD1, 5 bases. Read sequence stops 4 residues before the CDR3 end, and the germline J gene provides the missing end. Trimming removed 0 bases from V and 3 bases from J, with 10 bases in between. Germline lookup yields CDR1 FNHDT and CDR2 SITEND (reference sequence). The CDR3 sequence is 15 residues long.

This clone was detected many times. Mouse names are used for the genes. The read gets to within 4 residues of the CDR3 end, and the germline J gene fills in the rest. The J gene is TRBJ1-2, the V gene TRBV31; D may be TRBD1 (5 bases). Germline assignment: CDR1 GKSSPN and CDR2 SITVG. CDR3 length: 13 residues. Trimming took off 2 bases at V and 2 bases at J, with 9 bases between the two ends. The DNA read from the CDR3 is TGTGCCTGGAGTGTCAGGGTCAACTCC. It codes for CAWSVRVNS. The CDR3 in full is CAWSVRVNSDYTF.

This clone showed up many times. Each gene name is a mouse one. The CDR3 loop reads CASGDETGGMVNQDTQYF. The sequenced part of the CDR3 DNA is TGTGCCAGCGGTGATGAAACAGGGGGCATGGTTAACCAAGAC. This chain uses TRBV13-2 with TRBJ2-5; TRBD1 matches 9 bases. The read halts 4 residues ahead of the CDR3 end, with the missing end drawn from the germline J gene. Germline V CDR1 and CDR2: NNHNN, SYGAGS (reference sequence). The CDR3 runs 18 residues. V was pared by 0 bases and J by 0 bases, with 8 bases of the junction left unmatched.

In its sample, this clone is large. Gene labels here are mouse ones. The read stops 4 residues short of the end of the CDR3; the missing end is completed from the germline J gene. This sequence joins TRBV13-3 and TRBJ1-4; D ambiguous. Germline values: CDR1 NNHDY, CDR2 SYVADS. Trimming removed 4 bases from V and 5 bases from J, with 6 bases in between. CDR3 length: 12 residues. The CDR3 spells CASSNRNERLFF. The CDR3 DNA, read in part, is TGTGCCAGCAGTAACAGAAACGAA.

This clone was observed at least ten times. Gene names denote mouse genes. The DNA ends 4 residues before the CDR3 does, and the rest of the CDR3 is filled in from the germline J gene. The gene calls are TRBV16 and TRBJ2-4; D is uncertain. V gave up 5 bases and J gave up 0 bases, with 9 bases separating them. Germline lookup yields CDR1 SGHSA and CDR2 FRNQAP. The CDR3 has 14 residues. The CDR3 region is CASSPTNSQNTLYF. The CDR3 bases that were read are TGTGCAAGCAGCCCCACAAATAGTCAAAAC.

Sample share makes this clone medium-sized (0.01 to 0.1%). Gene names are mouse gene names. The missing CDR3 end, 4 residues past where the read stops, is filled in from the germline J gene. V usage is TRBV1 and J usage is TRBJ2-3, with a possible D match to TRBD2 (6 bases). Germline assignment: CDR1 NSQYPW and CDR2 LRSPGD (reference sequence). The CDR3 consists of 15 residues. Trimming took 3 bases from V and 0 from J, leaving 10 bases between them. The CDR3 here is CTCSAGLLSAETLYF. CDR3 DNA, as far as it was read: TGCACCTGCAGTGCCGGACTGCTAAGTGCAGAA.

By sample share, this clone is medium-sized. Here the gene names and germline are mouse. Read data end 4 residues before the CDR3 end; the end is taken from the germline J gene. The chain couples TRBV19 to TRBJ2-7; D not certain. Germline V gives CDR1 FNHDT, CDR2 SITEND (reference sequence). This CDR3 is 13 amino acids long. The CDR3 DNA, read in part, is TGTGCCAGCAGTATAATGGTTCTGTAT. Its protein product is CASSIMVLY. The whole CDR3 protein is CASSIMVLYEQYF.

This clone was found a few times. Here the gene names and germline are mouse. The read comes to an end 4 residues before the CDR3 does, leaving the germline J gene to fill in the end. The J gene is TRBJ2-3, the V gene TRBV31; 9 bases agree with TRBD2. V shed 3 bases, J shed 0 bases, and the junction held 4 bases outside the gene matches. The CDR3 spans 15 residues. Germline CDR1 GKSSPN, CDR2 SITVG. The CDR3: CAWSHTGGSAETLYF. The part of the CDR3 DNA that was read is TGTGCCTGGAGCCATACTGGGGGGAGTGCAGAA.

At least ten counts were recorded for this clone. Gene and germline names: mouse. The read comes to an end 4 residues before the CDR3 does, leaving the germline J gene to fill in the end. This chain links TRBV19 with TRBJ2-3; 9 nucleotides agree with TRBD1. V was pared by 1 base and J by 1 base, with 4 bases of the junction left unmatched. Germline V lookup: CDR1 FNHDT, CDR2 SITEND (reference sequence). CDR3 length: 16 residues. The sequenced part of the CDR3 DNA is TGTGCCAGCAGTATACCGGACAGGGGTGGTGCAGAA. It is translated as CASSIPDRGGAE. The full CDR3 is CASSIPDRGGAETLYF.

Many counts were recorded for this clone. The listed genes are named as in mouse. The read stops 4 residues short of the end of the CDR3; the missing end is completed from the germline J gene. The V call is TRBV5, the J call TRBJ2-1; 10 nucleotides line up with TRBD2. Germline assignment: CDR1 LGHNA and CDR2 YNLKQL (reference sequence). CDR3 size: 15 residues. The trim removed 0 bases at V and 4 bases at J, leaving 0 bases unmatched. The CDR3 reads CASSQEDWGYAEQFF. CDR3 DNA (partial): TGTGCCAGCAGCCAAGAGGACTGGGGGTATGCT.

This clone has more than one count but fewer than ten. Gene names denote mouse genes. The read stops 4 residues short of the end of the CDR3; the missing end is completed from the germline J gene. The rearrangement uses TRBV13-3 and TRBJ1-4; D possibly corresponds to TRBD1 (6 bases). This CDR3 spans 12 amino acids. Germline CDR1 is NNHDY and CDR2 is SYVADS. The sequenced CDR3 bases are TGTGCCAGCAGTAACAGGGCCGAA. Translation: CASSNRAE. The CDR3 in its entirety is CASSNRAERLFF.

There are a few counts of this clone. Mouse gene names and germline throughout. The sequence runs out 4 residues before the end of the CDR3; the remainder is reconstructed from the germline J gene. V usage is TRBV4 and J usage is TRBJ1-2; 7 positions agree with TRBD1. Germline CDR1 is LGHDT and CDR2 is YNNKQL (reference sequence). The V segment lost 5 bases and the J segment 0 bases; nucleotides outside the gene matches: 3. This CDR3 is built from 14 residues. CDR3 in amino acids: CASSAGGSNSDYTF. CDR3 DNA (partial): TGTGCCAGCAGCGCAGGGGGTTCAAACTCC. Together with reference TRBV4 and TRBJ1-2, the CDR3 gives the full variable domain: ETAVFQTPNYHVTQVGNEVSFNCKQTLGHDTMYWYKQDSKKLLKIMFSYNNKQLIVNETVPRRFSPQSSDKAHLNLRIKSVEPEDSAVYLCASSAGGSNSDYTFGSGTRLLVI.

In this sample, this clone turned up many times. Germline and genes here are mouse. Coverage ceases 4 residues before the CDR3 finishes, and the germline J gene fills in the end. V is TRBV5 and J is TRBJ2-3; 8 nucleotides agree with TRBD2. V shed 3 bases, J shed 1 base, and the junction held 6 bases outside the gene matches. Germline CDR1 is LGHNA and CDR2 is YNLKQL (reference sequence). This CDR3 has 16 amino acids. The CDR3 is CASSHPLGAGAETLYF. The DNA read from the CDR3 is TGTGCCAGCAGCCACCCACTGGGGGCCGGTGCAGAA.

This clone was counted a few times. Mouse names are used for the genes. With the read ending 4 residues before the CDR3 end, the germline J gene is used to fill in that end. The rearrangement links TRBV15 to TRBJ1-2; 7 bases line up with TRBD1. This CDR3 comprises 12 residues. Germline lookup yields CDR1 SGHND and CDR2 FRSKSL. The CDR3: CASSPQGGDYTF. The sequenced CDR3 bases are TGTGCCAGCAGTCCCCAGGGGGGC.

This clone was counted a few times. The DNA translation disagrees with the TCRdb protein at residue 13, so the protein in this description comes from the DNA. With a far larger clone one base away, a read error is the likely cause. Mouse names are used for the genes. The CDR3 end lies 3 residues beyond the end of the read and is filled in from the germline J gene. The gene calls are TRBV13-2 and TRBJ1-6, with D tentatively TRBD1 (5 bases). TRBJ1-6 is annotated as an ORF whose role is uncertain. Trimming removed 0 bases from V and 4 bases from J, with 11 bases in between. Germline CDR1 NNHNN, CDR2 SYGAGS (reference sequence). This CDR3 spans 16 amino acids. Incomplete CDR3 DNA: TGTGCCAGCGGTGATGAGATGACAGCTTATAATTCGCCC. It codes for CASGDEMTAYNSP. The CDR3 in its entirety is CASGDEMTAYNSPLYF.

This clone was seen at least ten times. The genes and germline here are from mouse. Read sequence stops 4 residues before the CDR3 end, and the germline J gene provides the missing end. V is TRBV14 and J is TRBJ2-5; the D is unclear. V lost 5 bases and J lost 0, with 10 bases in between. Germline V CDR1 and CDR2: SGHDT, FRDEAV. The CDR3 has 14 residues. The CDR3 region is CASSLDNNQDTQYF. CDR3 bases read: TGTGCCAGCAGCCTCGACAATAACCAAGAC.

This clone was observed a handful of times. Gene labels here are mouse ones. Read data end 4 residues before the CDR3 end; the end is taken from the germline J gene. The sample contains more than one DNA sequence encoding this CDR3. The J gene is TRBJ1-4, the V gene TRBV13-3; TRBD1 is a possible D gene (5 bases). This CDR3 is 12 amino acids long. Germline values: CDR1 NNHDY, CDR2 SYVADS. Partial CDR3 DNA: TGTGCCAGCAGTGACAGGGCCGAA. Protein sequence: CASSDRAE. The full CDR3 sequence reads CASSDRAERLFF.

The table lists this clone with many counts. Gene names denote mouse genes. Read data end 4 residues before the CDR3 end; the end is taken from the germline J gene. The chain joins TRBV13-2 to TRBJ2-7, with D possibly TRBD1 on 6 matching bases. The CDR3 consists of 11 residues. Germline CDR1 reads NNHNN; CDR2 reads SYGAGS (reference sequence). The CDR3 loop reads CASGGTYEQYF. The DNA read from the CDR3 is TGTGCCAGCGGGGGGACATAT.

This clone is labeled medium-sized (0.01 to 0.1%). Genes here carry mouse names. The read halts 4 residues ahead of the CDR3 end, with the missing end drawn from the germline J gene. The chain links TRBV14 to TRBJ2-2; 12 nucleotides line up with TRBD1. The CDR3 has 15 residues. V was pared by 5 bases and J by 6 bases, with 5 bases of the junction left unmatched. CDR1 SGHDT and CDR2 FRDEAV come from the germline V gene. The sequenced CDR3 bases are TGTGCCAGCAGCCTCGGGACAGGGGGCTCCGGG. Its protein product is CASSLGTGGSG. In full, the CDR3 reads CASSLGTGGSGQLYF.

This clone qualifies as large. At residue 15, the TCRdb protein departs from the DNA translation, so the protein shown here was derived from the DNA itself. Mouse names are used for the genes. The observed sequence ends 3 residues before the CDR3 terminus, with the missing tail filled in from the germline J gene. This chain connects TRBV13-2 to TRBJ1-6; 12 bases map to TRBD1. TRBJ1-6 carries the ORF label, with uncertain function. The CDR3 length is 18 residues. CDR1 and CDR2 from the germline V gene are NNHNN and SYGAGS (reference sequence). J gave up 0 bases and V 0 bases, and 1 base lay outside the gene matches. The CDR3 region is CASGDGDRGLSYNSPLYF. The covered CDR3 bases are TGTGCCAGCGGTGATGGGGACAGGGGGCTTTCCTATAATTCGCCC.

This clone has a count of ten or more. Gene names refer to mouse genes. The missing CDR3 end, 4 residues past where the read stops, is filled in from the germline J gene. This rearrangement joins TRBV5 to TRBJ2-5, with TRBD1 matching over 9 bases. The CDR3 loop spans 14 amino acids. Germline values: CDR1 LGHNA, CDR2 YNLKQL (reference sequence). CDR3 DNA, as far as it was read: TGTGCCAGCAGCCAAACCGGGACAGGGGAC. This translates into CASSQTGTGD. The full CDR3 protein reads CASSQTGTGDTQYF.

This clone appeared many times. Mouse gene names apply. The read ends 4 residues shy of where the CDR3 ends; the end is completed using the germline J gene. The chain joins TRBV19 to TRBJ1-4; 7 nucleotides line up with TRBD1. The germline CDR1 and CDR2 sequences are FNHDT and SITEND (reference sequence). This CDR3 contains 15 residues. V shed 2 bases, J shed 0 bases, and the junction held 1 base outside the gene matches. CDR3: CASSIGTVSNERLFF. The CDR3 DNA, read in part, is TGTGCCAGCAGTATCGGGACAGTTTCCAACGAA.

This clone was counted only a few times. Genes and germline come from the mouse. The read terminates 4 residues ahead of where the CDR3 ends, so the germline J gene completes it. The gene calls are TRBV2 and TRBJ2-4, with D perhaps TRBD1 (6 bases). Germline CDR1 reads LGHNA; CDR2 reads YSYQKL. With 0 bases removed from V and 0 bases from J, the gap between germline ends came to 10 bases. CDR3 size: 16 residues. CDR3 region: CASSQDRGGSQNTLYF. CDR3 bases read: TGTGCCAGCAGCCAAGACAGGGGAGGTAGTCAAAAC.